This is a list of T cell receptor beta chains from one sample in a study of T cell responses to AZD1222 COVID-19 vaccine. Clones were sequenced by immunoSEQ multiplex PCR, and TCRdb holds only the in-frame ones, with some missing. The top ten hold 2.4% of the sample, which has over 100,000 clones, 75% to 90% seen once. Here the sequenced sample was peripheral blood, taken on day 0 of AZD1222 vaccination. The receptors come from an adult in good health. Both conserved end residues are part of each CDR3. D genes are given only for firm matches. Where a row states a size, it is once, few, many or the class of an expanded clone; other rows omit it.

v_call	j_call	d_call	clone_size	cdr3_aa	cdr3_nt
TRBV7-2	TRBJ2-2	TRBD2	.	CASTLAGGPGELFF	TGTGCCAGCACCCTAGCGGGAGGTCCCGGGGAGCTGTTTTTT
TRBV28	TRBJ2-5	.	.	CASTRKQETQYF	TGTGCCAGCACGAGGAAACAAGAGACCCAGTACTTC
TRBV30	TRBJ2-7	.	.	CAWRVPGAYEQYF	TGTGCCTGGAGGGTCCCCGGAGCCTACGAGCAGTACTTC
TRBV19	TRBJ2-1	.	.	CASGSYNEQFF	TGTGCCAGTGGCTCCTACAATGAGCAGTTCTTC
TRBV9	TRBJ2-5	.	.	CASSDRAGTGETQYF	TGTGCCAGCAGCGACCGGGCAGGGACGGGAGAGACCCAGTACTTC
TRBV5-1	TRBJ2-3	TRBD2	.	CASSREAGGRSDTQYF	TGCGCCAGCAGCCGAGAAGCGGGAGGGCGGTCAGATACGCAGTATTTT
TRBV5-1	TRBJ2-7	.	few	CASSDNPVDEQYF	TGCGCCAGCAGCGACAATCCGGTGGACGAGCAGTACTTC
TRBV7-9	TRBJ2-6	.	.	CASSFHNQAVNSRANVLTF	TGTGCCAGCAGCTTCCACAACCAGGCAGTGAACTCTAGGGCCAACGTCCTGACTTTC
TRBV28	TRBJ1-2	TRBD1	.	CASSFRDRLYYGYTF	TGTGCCAGCAGTTTCAGGGACAGGCTTTACTATGGCTACACCTTC
TRBV11-2	TRBJ1-3	TRBD1	.	CASSAYLGQGGGNTIYF	TGTGCCAGCAGCGCTTACCTGGGACAGGGGGGCGGAAACACCATATATTTT
TRBV7-2	TRBJ2-1	.	.	CASSLETSPYRQFF	TGTGCCAGCAGCTTAGAGACTAGTCCATACCGGCAGTTCTTC
TRBV20-1	TRBJ2-7	.	.	CSASERSPYEQYF	TGCAGTGCTAGTGAGCGGAGTCCCTACGAGCAGTACTTC
TRBV30	TRBJ2-1	.	few	CAWSGGGGTYNEQFF	TGTGCCTGGAGTGGCGGCGGTGGGACCTACAATGAGCAGTTCTTC
TRBV6-5	TRBJ1-5	TRBD1	.	CASTIGQDQPQHF	TGTGCCAGCACTATCGGACAGGATCAGCCCCAGCATTTT
TRBV28	TRBJ1-3	TRBD1	.	CASSAAGGGNTIYF	TGTGCCAGCAGTGCGGCAGGGGGCGGAAACACCATATATTTT
TRBV29-1	TRBJ1-4	.	.	CSVVVGREKLFF	TGCAGCGTTGTGGTGGGTCGGGAAAAACTGTTTTTT
TRBV4-2	TRBJ1-2	.	.	CASSQTGTNYGYTF	TGTGCCAGCAGCCAGACGGGAACTAACTATGGCTACACCTTC
TRBV27	TRBJ2-6	.	.	CASSPQEQGANVLTF	TGTGCCAGCAGTCCACAGGAGCAAGGGGCCAACGTCCTGACTTTC
TRBV15	TRBJ1-5	.	.	CATSRDLGPRGPQHF	TGTGCCACCAGCAGAGATCTGGGCCCTCGAGGGCCCCAGCATTTT
TRBV2	TRBJ1-2	.	.	CASSERQVSIYGYTF	TGTGCCAGCAGTGAACGACAGGTTAGCATCTATGGCTACACCTTC
TRBV3-1/TRBV3-2	TRBJ2-1	.	.	CASSPQGPGLFGSYNEQFF	TGTGCCAGCAGCCCCCAAGGACCTGGTTTATTCGGATCCTACAATGAGCAGTTCTTC
TRBV6-5	TRBJ1-2	.	few	CASSRAPNYGYTF	TGTGCCAGCAGTCGAGCGCCTAACTATGGCTACACCTTC
TRBV10-3	TRBJ1-1	TRBD1	once	CAISTGVGNTEAFF	TGTGCCATCAGTACAGGGGTGGGGAACACTGAAGCTTTCTTT
TRBV5-1	TRBJ2-7	TRBD1	once	CASSPGQGFYEQYF	TGCGCCAGCAGCCCGGGACAGGGGTTCTACGAGCAGTACTTC
TRBV18	TRBJ1-3	TRBD1	.	CASSPRDSRSSGNTIYF	TGTGCCAGCTCACCCCGGGACAGTCGGAGCTCTGGAAACACCATATATTTT
TRBV30	TRBJ2-2	TRBD2	.	CAWNSGYGTGELFF	TGTGCCTGGAATAGCGGGTACGGCACCGGGGAGCTGTTTTTT
TRBV24-1	TRBJ2-2	.	.	CATSDLYGTGELFF	TGTGCCACCAGTGATTTGTATGGTACCGGGGAGCTGTTTTTT
TRBV10-3	TRBJ1-5	TRBD1	.	CAISEGTGQDQPQHF	TGTGCCATCAGCGAGGGGACAGGGCAGGACCAGCCCCAGCATTTT
TRBV6-1	TRBJ1-6	TRBD1	few	CASSEGTGDRSPLHF	TGTGCCAGCAGTGAAGGGACAGGGGATCGTTCACCCCTCCACTTT
TRBV12-5	TRBJ1-1	.	.	CASGLNPLRTITEAFF	TGTGCTAGTGGTTTGAACCCACTCCGGACAATCACTGAAGCTTTCTTT
TRBV3-1/TRBV3-2	TRBJ1-1	.	.	CASSQELVMNTEAFF	TGTGCCAGCAGCCAAGAGTTAGTGATGAACACTGAAGCTTTCTTT
TRBV30	TRBJ1-2	TRBD1	.	CAWSPHRGQGVHTF	TGTGCCTGGAGTCCCCACAGAGGACAGGGTGTCCACACCTTC
TRBV19	TRBJ2-7	TRBD1	.	CASSIWTGAYEQYF	TGTGCCAGTAGTATCTGGACAGGAGCCTACGAGCAGTACTTC
TRBV28	TRBJ1-5	.	.	CASSSPTWRPQHF	TGTGCCAGCAGTTCCCCTACATGGAGGCCCCAGCATTTT
TRBV19	TRBJ2-7	.	.	CASSPQRVSTYEQYF	TGTGCCAGTAGTCCCCAGCGGGTCTCAACCTACGAGCAGTACTTC
TRBV28	TRBJ2-7	.	.	CASSLNYEQYF	TGTGCCAGCAGTTTAAACTACGAGCAGTACTTC
TRBV6-6	TRBJ2-1	TRBD2	.	CATLRGTSGRLNEQFF	TGTGCCACCCTTCGGGGGACTAGCGGGAGGCTCAATGAGCAGTTCTTC
TRBV28	TRBJ1-1	.	.	CASSLAGPNPQENTEAFF	TGTGCCAGCAGTTTAGCGGGGCCAAACCCCCAGGAGAACACTGAAGCTTTCTTT
TRBV6-6	TRBJ1-5	.	.	CASKPSGQPQHF	TGTGCCAGCAAACCGAGCGGGCAGCCCCAGCATTTT
TRBV7-3	TRBJ2-2	TRBD1	.	CASSSQGVPGTGELFF	TGTGCCAGCAGCTCACAGGGGGTCCCGGGCACCGGGGAGCTGTTTTTT
TRBV30	TRBJ1-2	.	.	CAWTGRDYGYTF	TGTGCCTGGACTGGCCGGGACTATGGCTACACCTTC
TRBV5-1	TRBJ1-4	.	.	CASSLASGEGEKLFF	TGCGCCAGCAGCTTGGCCAGCGGGGAGGGTGAAAAACTGTTTTTT
TRBV10-2	TRBJ2-7	TRBD1	.	CASSESSGQGYEQYF	TGCGCCAGCAGTGAGTCGTCAGGACAGGGGTACGAGCAGTACTTC
TRBV10-3	TRBJ1-2	TRBD1	.	CAIQDRGGYGYTF	TGTGCCATCCAGGACAGGGGGGGCTATGGCTACACCTTC
TRBV3-1/TRBV3-2	TRBJ2-7	TRBD2	few	CASSQGRSTSGSNEQYF	TGTGCCAGCAGCCAGGGAAGGTCGACTAGCGGGAGTAACGAGCAGTACTTC
TRBV28	TRBJ1-1	.	.	CASSFPTLNTEAFF	TGTGCCAGCAGTTTTCCTACCTTGAACACTGAAGCTTTCTTT
TRBV9	TRBJ1-6	.	.	CASSGAPVNSPLHF	TGTGCCAGCAGCGGGGCGCCCGTGAATTCACCCCTCCACTTT
TRBV19	TRBJ1-2	.	.	CASSKSTEVTYYGYTF	TGTGCCAGTAGTAAGTCAACGGAGGTTACTTACTATGGCTACACCTTC